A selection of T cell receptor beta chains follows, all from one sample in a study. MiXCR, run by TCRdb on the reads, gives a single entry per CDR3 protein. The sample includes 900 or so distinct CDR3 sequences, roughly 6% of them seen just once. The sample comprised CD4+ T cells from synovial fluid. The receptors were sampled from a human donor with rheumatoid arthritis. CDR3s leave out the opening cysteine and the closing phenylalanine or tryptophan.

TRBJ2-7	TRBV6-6	ASRPTAGSYEQY
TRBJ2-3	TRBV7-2	ASSSLAGVTDTQY
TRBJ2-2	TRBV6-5	ASRPSGVNTGELF
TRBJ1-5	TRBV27	ASSGRQGSNSNQPQH
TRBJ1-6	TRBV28	ASRLGQGARGSYNSPLH
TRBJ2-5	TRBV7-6	ASSSGTSEKETQY
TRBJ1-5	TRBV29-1	SVPWTVNFKSYSNQPQH
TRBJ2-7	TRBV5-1	ASSHTPGTGTYEQY
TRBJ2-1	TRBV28	ASTATSYEQF
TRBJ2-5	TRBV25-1	ASSGRLPKQETQY
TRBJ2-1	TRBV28	ASSSRTSGAANNEQF
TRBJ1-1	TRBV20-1	SARGSMNTEAF
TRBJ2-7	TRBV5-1	ASSLHGEQY
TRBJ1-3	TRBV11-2	ASSRGSSGNTIY
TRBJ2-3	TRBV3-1	ASGRGKAGLTDTQY
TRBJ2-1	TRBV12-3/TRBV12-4	ASSPRQGRSYNEQF
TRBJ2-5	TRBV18	ASSPQNQETQY
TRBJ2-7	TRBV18	ASSPRGYEQY
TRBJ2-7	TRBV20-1	SARVPGAPYEQY
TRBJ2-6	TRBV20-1	SATRDNSPGANVLT
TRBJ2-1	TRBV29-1	SVPGLAGNSYNEQF
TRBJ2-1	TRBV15	ATSSGLAGPQEQF
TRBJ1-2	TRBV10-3	AITAKPQGANYGYT
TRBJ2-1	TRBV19	ASSGGRAYNEQF
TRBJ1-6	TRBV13	ASSLEFQTPLH
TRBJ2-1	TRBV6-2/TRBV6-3	ASRTSASYNEQF
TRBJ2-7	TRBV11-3	ASSLGVTSEQY
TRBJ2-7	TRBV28	ASSLGGSAYEQY
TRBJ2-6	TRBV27	ASSYRGDSSGANVLT
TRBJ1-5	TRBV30	AWSVTGNQPQH
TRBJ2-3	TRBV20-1	SAPKRDTQY
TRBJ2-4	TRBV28	ASSWGLAGKNIQY
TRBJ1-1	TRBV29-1	SVIIYTEAF
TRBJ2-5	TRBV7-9	ASSLGGSPQETQY
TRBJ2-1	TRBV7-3	ASSLGEGEQF
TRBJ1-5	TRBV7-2	ASSFYRVNQPQH
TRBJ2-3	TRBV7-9	ASSVSVGGNTDTQY
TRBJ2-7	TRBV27	ASSRTGTVANFEQY
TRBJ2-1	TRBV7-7	ASSLSSGRGEQF
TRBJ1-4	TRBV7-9	ASSLDDGYEKLF
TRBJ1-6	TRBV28	ATDWEGSNSPLH
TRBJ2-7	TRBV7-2	ASSLLSGTGYEQY
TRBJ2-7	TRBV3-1	ASSQGNSRGEQY
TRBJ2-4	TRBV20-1	SAERGGKNIQY
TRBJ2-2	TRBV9	ASSATGLYTGELF
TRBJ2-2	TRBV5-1	ASSLSGLANTGELF
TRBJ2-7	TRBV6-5	ASRGSGYEQY
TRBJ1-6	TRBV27	DSSSQGRKSPLH
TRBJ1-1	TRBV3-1	ASSQVMAGTEAF
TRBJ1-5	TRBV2	ASRAGAHNQPQH
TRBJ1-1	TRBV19	ASSMGGRAVNTEAF
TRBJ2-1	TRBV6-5	ASSYETSGYNEQF
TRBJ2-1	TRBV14	ASSRRLNEQF
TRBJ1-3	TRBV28	ASSLLGRGRVGNTIY
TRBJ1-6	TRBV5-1	ASSTQLGQMSPLH